This TCR beta chain emerged from a study of PD-L1 blockade in urothelial cancer. Study context: Blood was analyzed 3 weeks (second dose) and 6 weeks after treatment start.

Time point indicated: pretreatment peripheral blood. Urothelial carcinoma, locally advanced or metastatic, affected the patients. Data came from immunoSEQ multiplex PCR; TCRdb stores just in-frame clones and leaves some out. The top ten clones hold roughly 0.97% of a sample with roughly 87,000 clones, around 89% of them seen once. Study-level findings and limits: A pretreatment blood TCR clonality that fell below the median predicted better progression-free and overall survival.

For this clone: Its target is not known.

Trimming stripped 0 bases from V and 9 bases from J, with 17 bases between. The CDR3 loop spans 15 amino acids. From germline, CDR1 is MGHRA and CDR2 YSYEKL. The clonotype originates from a woman of 80 years or more with urothelial cancer. This chain connects TRBV4-1 to TRBJ1-2; TRBD1 is a possible D gene (5 bases). Specimen: PBMCs, collected around atezolizumab (anti-PD-L1) treatment. The CDR3 coding sequence is TGCGCCAGCAGCCAAGAGAGTTCAGGGCACTTTAGCTACACCTTC. Its protein is CASSQESSGHFSYTF.